The subject of this entry is one TCR beta chain. The record originates from a study of blood T cell repertoires in COVID-19. Looking at the study overall: There were acute and convalescent COVID-19 samples, and they came from the United States, Italy and Spain.

Germline CDR1 is SNHLY and CDR2 is FYNNEI. CDR3 length: 15 residues. Trimming removed 1 base from V and 5 bases from J; junction bases left unmatched: 7. The assay was immunoSEQ multiplex PCR, and TCRdb's table has in-frame clones only and misses some. The sample lists 200,000 to 300,000 clones; 90% were seen once. This sequence joins TRBV2 and TRBJ1-2; 7 positions agree with TRBD1. The sequence came from a woman in her forties with acute or convalescent COVID-19. Specimen: peripheral blood. The CDR3 DNA is TGTGCCAGCAGTGAAGAGACAGGGTTCGGATATGGCTACACCTTC. This codes for CASSEETGFGYGYTF.